Following are 24 T cell receptor beta chains from one sample sequenced in a study of Tregs in tolerant kidney transplant recipients. TCRdb keeps only in-frame clones here, not all; method: immunoSEQ multiplex PCR. In the table there are around 230,000 clones, 80% to 85% of which are singletons. Material for sequencing was CD4+ T cells from blood. The receptors shown here come from a human donor in good health.

The chain combines TRBV18 with TRBJ2-1; maybe TRBD2 (5 bases). Trimming shortened V by 3 bases and J by 6 bases, and 18 bases separated the two germline ends. Germline lookup yields CDR1 KGHSH and CDR2 LQKENI. The CDR3 length is 16 residues. The CDR3 nucleotides read TGTGCCAGCTCACCCGAGCGCGGAGGTGTCGTCAATGAGCAGTTCTTC. It translates to CASSPERGGVVNEQFF.

The CDR3 DNA reads as TGTGCCAGCTCACCCCTAACAGGGGGACAGGGTAATGAAGGGAATGGCTACACCTTC. This codes for CASSPLTGGQGNEGNGYTF. This chain uses TRBV18 with TRBJ1-2; 9 bases are shared with TRBD1. V dropped 3 bases and J dropped 6; count of bases not matched to a gene: 20. The CDR3 has 19 amino acids. CDR1 is KGHSH and CDR2 is LQKENI in the germline V gene. The full variable domain, with the rest looked up from reference TRBV18 and TRBJ1-2, is NAGVMQNPRHLVRRRGQEARLRCSPMKGHSHVYWYRQLPEEGLKFMVYLQKENIIDESGMPKERFSAEFPKEGPSILRIQQVVRGDSAAYFCASSPLTGGQGNEGNGYTFGSGTRLTVV.

Comment on this clone: One end of the junction varies from germline; a read error may be responsible. The CDR3 DNA is TGTGCCAGAAGCTTGAGTCGGGTGACAGGGATGTTC. Protein: CARSLSRVTGMF. This rearrangement joins TRBV5-3 to TRBJ2-7; 7 nucleotides align to TRBD1. TRBV5-3 is an open reading frame whose function is uncertain. This CDR3 region has 12 residues.

V gene TRBV5-1 combines with J gene TRBJ2-7; 7 bases line up with TRBD1. Unmatched junction bases numbered 8, after V lost 6 bases and J lost 2 bases. CDR1 and CDR2 (germline): SGHRS, YFSETQ. The CDR3 is 14 residues long. This chain's CDR3 is CASNPGQPTYEQYF. CDR3 nucleotides: TGCGCCAGCAACCCGGGACAGCCAACCTACGAGCAGTACTTC.

CDR3 amino acids: CASSIEPGQGYEQYF. In DNA, the CDR3 is TGTGCCAGCAGCATCGAACCGGGACAGGGATACGAGCAGTACTTC. This rearrangement joins TRBV11-3 to TRBJ2-7; 9 bases fit TRBD1. The CDR3 covers 15 residues. V was clipped by 5 bases and J by 4 bases; unmatched bases: 9. Germline V gene lookup returns CDR1 SGHNT and CDR2 YENEEA.

The chain carries TRBV5-1 and TRBJ2-1, with 8 bases aligning to TRBD2. The CDR3 sequence is 16 residues long. The V gene end was trimmed by 0 bases and the J gene end by 6 bases; junction bases not matched to a gene: 8. In germline, CDR1 is SGHRS, CDR2 YFSETQ. CDR3 sequence: CASSLETPLAGNEQFF. The DNA of the CDR3 is TGCGCCAGCAGCTTGGAGACCCCCCTAGCGGGCAATGAGCAGTTCTTC.

V gene TRBV5-1 combines with J gene TRBJ1-5; weak D call: TRBD1 (6 bases). V was cut by 8 bases and J by 3 bases, with 15 bases left in between. This CDR3 is built from 14 residues. CDR1 SGHRS and CDR2 YFSETQ come from the germline V gene. In DNA, the CDR3 is TGCGCCAGACAATTCGAGGGGGTCAATCAGCCCCAGCATTTT. Translating it yields CARQFEGVNQPQHF.

This clone was seen only a few times. The CDR3: CASSEAWNSPLHF. The CDR3 DNA follows: TGTGCCAGCAGTGAAGCTTGGAATTCACCCCTCCACTTT. The chain is built from TRBV6-1 and TRBJ1-6; D is unclear. Trimming stripped 0 bases from V and 7 bases from J, with 4 bases between. The CDR3 covers 13 residues. Germline loops: CDR1 MNHNS, CDR2 SASEGT.

A few counts support this clone. The V and J genes are TRBV7-9 and TRBJ1-5; no reliable D call. Germline V CDR1 and CDR2: SEHNR, FQNEAQ (reference sequence). Trimming shortened V by 8 bases and J by 0 bases, and 5 bases separated the two germline ends. This CDR3 spans 12 amino acids. CDR3 sequence reads: CASEGSNQPQHF. As DNA, the CDR3 is TGTGCCAGCGAGGGTAGCAATCAGCCCCAGCATTTT.

The chain employs TRBV27 and TRBJ1-5, with D possibly being TRBD1 (6 bases). V was pared by 2 bases and J by 0 bases, with 17 bases between. In germline, CDR1 is MNHEY, CDR2 SMNVEV (reference sequence). The CDR3 is 18 amino acids. CDR3 coding DNA: TGTGCCAGCAGTTTAACGGCCGCCAACAGGGTTAGCAATCAGCCCCAGCATTTT. Translating gives CASSLTAANRVSNQPQHF.

This sequence joins TRBV5-4 and TRBJ2-5; D might be TRBD1 or TRBD2, each matching 5 bases. V lost 3 bases and J 0 bases, leaving 9 bases between the germline ends. Germline assignment: CDR1 SGHNT and CDR2 YYREEE (reference sequence). The length of the CDR3 is 14 residues. The CDR3 nucleotides are TGTGCCAGCAGCTCCGGGACGGACCAAGAGACCCAGTACTTC. As protein: CASSSGTDQETQYF.

This rearrangement joins TRBV18 to TRBJ1-1; D unresolved. Trimming took off 2 bases at V and 5 bases at J, with 15 bases between the two ends. There are 15 residues in the CDR3. Looked up from germline, CDR1 is KGHSH and CDR2 is LQKENI. The CDR3 DNA reads as TGTGCCAGCTCACCATTCGGGGTTGGAGGTACTGAAGCTTTCTTT. The encoded protein is CASSPFGVGGTEAFF.

This chain uses TRBV14 with TRBJ2-7; 10 bases agree with TRBD1. The V gene's germline CDR1 is SGHDN and CDR2 FVKESK. CDR3 length: 17 residues. With 1 base clipped from V and 2 bases from J, the junction kept 8 bases outside the gene matches. DNA for the CDR3: TGTGCCAGCAGCCAAGGTCTGGGACAGGGGAGGGCCTACGAGCAGTACTTC. It encodes CASSQGLGQGRAYEQYF. The whole variable domain, remainder taken from reference TRBV14 and TRBJ2-7, is EAGVTQFPSHSVIEKGQTVTLRCDPISGHDNLYWYRRVMGKEIKFLLHFVKESKQDESGMPNNRFLAERTGGTYSTLKVQPAELEDSGVYFCASSQGLGQGRAYEQYFGPGTRLTVT.

About this clone: The sample carries other DNA sequences with the same CDR3. V is TRBV7-9 and J is TRBJ2-7, with 7 bases lining up with TRBD1. Germline V gene data show CDR1 as SEHNR and CDR2 as FQNEAQ (reference sequence). V lost 2 bases, J lost 5 bases, and 6 bases stayed unmatched. CDR3 length: 14 residues. CDR3 nucleotides: TGTGCCAGCAGCTTAACAGGGGCCAGCGACGAGCAGTACTTC. The encoded protein is CASSLTGASDEQYF.

V and J are TRBV10-1 and TRBJ1-5, with TRBD1 as a possible D gene (6 bases). The CDR3 runs 16 residues. The ends were cut back, 3 bases at V and 2 bases at J, with 14 bases in the middle. CDR1 is WNHNN and CDR2 is SYGVQD in the germline V gene (reference sequence). In nucleotides, the CDR3 is TGCGCCAGCAGTGATGGGGGCCCCCTTCGCAATCAGCCCCAGCATTTT. This sequence encodes CASSDGGPLRNQPQHF.

The chain recombines TRBV5-1 with TRBJ1-6; no clear D gene. The CDR3 has 15 residues. V gave up 0 bases and J gave up 10 bases, with 14 bases separating them. Germline lookup yields CDR1 SGHRS and CDR2 YFSETQ. CDR3 in DNA: TGCGCCAGCAGCTTGGAGATGGAGGGAAGCTCACCCCTCCACTTT. Translated, it gives CASSLEMEGSSPLHF.

The chain carries TRBV6-6 and TRBJ1-2, with a possible D match to TRBD1 (6 bases). Trimming shortened V by 6 bases and J by 4 bases, and 15 bases separated the two germline ends. This CDR3 contains 14 residues. Per the germline V gene, CDR1 is MNHNY and CDR2 is SVGAGI (reference sequence). The DNA of the CDR3 is TGTGCCAGCAGACCGGACAGACTGACCTATGGCTACACCTTC. As protein: CASRPDRLTYGYTF.

This chain uses TRBV19 with TRBJ1-5; 7 positions agree with TRBD1. Trimming cost V 2 bases and J 2 bases; bases outside gene matches: 6. Germline CDR1 is LNHDA and CDR2 is SQIVND (reference sequence). The CDR3 has 16 amino acids. CDR3 coding DNA: TGTGCCAGTAGTATAAGGACAGGCGGTCGCAATCAGCCCCAGCATTTT. This gives the protein CASSIRTGGRNQPQHF.

The V call is TRBV5-1, the J call TRBJ2-7; 11 bases are a match to TRBD2. The germline CDR1 and CDR2 sequences are SGHRS and YFSETQ. The ends lost 5 bases at V and 7 bases at J; junction bases unmatched: 8. CDR3 size: 14 residues. Here the CDR3 reads CASRKLAGVGEQYF. CDR3 DNA: TGCGCCAGCAGGAAACTAGCGGGAGTGGGGGAGCAGTACTTC.

This sequence joins TRBV4-1 and TRBJ1-4; 7 bases fit TRBD1. Germline V gene sequence: CDR1 MGHRA, CDR2 YSYEKL. The CDR3 covers 15 residues. J lost 9 bases, V lost 3 bases, and 10 bases had no gene match. The CDR3 protein is CASSQGTARDQKLFF. The CDR3 DNA reads TGCGCCAGCAGCCAGGGGACAGCCCGCGATCAAAAACTGTTTTTT.

In the case of this clone: Within the sample, other DNA sequences also encode this same CDR3. The chain couples TRBV18 to TRBJ2-3; 7 nucleotides align to TRBD1. CDR1 and CDR2 from the germline V gene are KGHSH and LQKENI. The CDR3 totals 15 residues. The ends lost 2 bases at V and 2 bases at J; junction bases unmatched: 4. The CDR3 spells CASSPRTGLTDTQYF. CDR3 DNA sequence: TGTGCCAGCTCACCAAGGACAGGCCTCACAGATACGCAGTATTTT.

This clone was observed a few times. The chain employs TRBV7-9 and TRBJ1-3, with a possible D match to TRBD1 (5 bases). In germline, CDR1 is SEHNR, CDR2 FQNEAQ (reference sequence). V was cut by 5 bases and J by 2 bases, with 16 bases left in between. CDR3 length: 16 residues. Written as DNA, the CDR3 is TGTGCCAGCAGCCCAAGTGGGGGAGAGCCTGGAAACACCATATATTTT. This translates into CASSPSGGEPGNTIYF.

The genes are TRBV18 and TRBJ2-2; D is unresolved. V was shortened by 3 bases and J by 0 bases, with 8 bases between the two germline ends. Germline CDR1 is KGHSH and CDR2 is LQKENI. There are 15 residues in the CDR3. The CDR3 DNA reads as TGTGCCAGCTCACCTCTGGCCGCGAACACCGGGGAGCTGTTTTTT. This encodes CASSPLAANTGELFF.

This clone was found once. The V gene is TRBV30, the J gene TRBJ1-5; no firm D call. This CDR3 comprises 13 residues. V lost 4 bases, J lost 1 base, and 8 bases lay in between. Germline CDR1 and CDR2: GTSNPN and SVGIG (reference sequence). The CDR3: CAWNGQSNQPQHF. CDR3 in DNA: TGTGCCTGGAACGGGCAGAGCAATCAGCCCCAGCATTTT. The entire variable domain, with the rest obtained from reference TRBV30 and TRBJ1-5, is as follows: SQTIHQWPATLVQPVGSPLSLECTVEGTSNPNLYWYRQAAGRGLQLLFYSVGIGQISSEVPQNLSASRPQDRQFILSSKKLLLSDSGFYLCAWNGQSNQPQHFGDGTRLSIL.